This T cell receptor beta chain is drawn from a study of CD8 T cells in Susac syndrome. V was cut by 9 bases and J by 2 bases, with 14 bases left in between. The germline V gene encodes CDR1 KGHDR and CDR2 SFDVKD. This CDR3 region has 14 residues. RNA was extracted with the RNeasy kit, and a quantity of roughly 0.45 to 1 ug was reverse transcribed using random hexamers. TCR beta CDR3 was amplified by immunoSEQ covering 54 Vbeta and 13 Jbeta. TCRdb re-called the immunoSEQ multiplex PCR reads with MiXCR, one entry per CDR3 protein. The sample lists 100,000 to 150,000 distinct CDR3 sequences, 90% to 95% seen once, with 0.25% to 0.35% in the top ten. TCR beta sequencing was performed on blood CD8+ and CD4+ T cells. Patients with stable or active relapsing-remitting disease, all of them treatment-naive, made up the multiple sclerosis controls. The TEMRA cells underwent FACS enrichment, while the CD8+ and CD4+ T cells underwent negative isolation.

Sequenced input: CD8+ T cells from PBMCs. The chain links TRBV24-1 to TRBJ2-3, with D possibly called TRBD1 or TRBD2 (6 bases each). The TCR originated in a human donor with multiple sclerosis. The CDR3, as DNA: TGTGCCACCGCAGGGGCGGGGTCCACAGATACGCAGTATTTT. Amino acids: CATAGAGSTDTQYF.